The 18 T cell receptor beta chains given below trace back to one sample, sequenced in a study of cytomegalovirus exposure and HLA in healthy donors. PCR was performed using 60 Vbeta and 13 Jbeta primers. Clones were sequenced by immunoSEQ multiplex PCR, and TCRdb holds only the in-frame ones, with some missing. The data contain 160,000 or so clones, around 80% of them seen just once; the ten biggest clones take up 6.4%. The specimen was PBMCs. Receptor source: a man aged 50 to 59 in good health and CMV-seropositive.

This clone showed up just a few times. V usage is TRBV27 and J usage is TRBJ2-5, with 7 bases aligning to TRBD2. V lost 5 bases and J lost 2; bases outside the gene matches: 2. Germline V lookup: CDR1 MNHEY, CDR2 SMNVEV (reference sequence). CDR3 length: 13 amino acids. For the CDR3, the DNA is TGTGCCAGCAGTGTGCGGGAGCAAGAGACCCAGTACTTC. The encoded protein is CASSVREQETQYF.

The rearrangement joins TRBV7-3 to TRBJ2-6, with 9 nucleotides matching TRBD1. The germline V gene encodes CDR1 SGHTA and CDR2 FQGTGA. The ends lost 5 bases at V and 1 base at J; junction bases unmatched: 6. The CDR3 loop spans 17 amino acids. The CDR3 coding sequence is TGTGCCAGCAGCAAGACAGGGGGAAGTTCTGGGGCCAACGTCCTGACTTTC. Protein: CASSKTGGSSGANVLTF.

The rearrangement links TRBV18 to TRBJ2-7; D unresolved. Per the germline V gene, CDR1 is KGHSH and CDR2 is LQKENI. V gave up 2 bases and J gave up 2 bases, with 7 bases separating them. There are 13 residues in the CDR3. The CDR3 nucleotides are TGTGCCAGCTCACCAGATCAGGCCTACGAGCAGTACGTC. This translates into CASSPDQAYEQYV.

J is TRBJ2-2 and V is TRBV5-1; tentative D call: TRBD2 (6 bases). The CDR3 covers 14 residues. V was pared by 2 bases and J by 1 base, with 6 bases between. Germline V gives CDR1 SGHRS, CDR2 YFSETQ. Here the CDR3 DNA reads TGCGCCAGCAGCTTCGGGGGGAACACCGGGGAGCTGTTTTTT. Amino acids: CASSFGGNTGELFF.

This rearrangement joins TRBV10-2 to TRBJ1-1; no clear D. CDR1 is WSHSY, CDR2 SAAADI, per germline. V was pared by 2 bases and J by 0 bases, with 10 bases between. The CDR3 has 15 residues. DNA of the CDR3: TGCGCCAGCAGTGAGGCGGGGTTAATGAACACTGAAGCTTTCTTT. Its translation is CASSEAGLMNTEAFF.

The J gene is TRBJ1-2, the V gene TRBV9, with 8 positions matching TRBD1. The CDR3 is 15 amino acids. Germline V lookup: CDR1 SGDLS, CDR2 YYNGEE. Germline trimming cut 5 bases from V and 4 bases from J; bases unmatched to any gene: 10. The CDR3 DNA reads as TGTGCCAGCAGTGGAGTAAGGGACAGGAGCTATGGCTACACCTTC. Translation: CASSGVRDRSYGYTF. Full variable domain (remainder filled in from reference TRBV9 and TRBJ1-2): DSGVTQTPKHLITATGQRVTLRCSPRSGDLSVYWYQQSLDQGLQFLIQYYNGEERAKGNILERFSAQQFPDLHSELNLSSLELGDSALYFCASSGVRDRSYGYTFGSGTRLTVV.

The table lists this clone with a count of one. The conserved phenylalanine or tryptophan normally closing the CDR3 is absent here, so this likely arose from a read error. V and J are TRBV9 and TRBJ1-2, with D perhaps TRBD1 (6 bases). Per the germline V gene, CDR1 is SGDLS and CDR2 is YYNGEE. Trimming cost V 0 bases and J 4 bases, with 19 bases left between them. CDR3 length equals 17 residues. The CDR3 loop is CASSVVEVGPDSYGYTS. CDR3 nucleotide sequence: TGTGCCAGCAGCGTAGTTGAAGTTGGCCCGGACAGCTATGGCTACACCTCC.

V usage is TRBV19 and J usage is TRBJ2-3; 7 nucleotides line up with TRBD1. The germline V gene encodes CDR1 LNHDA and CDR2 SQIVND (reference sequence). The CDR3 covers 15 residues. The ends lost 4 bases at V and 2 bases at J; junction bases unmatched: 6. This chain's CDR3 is CASSRGDSYTDTQYF. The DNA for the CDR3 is TGTGCCAGTAGTAGAGGGGACAGTTACACAGATACGCAGTATTTT.

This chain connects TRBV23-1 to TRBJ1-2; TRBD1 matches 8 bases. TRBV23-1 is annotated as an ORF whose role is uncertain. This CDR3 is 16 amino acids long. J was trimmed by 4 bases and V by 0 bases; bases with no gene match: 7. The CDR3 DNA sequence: TGCGCCAGCAGTCAATCGGGGACAGGCCTGGTCTATGGCTACACCTTC. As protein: CASSQSGTGLVYGYTF.

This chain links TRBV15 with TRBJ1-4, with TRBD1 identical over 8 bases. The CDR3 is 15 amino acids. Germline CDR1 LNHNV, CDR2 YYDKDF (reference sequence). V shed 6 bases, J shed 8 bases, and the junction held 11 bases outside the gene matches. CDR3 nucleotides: TGTGCCACCAGTCCAGGGGGCCGAGGTAGAGAAAAACTGTTTTTT. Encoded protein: CATSPGGRGREKLFF.

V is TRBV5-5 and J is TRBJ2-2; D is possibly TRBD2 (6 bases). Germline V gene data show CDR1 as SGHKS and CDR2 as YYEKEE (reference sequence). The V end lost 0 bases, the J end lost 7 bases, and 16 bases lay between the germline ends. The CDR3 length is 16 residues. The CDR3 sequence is CASSLEETRGIGELFF. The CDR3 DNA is TGTGCCAGCAGCTTGGAAGAGACTAGAGGGATCGGGGAGCTGTTTTTT.

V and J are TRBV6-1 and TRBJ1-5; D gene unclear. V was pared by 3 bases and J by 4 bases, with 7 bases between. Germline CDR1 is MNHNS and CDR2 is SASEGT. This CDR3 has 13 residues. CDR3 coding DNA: TGTGCCAGCAGTGAGGCAGGTAATCAGCCCCAGCATTTT. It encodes CASSEAGNQPQHF.

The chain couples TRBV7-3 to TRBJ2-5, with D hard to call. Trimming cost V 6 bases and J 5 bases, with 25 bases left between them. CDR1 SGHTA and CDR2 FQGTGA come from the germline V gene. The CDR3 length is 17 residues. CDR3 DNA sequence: TGTGCCAGCAGTGATACACAGTGGATCATCGTCGACGAGACCCAGTACTTC. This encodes CASSDTQWIIVDETQYF.

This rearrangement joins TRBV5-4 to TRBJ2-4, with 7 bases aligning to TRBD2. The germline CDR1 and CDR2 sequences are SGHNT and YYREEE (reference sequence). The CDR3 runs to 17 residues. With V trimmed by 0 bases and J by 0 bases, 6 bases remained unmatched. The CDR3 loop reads CASSLVREVLAKNIQYF. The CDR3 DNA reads TGTGCCAGCAGCTTGGTCCGGGAGGTACTAGCCAAAAACATTCAGTACTTC.

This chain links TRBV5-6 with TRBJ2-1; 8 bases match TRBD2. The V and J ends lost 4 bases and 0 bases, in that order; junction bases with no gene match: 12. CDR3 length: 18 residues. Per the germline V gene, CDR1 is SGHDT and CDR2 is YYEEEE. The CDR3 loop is CASSDSGGASSSYNEQFF. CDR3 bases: TGTGCCAGCAGCGATTCGGGGGGGGCCTCAAGCTCCTACAATGAGCAGTTCTTC.

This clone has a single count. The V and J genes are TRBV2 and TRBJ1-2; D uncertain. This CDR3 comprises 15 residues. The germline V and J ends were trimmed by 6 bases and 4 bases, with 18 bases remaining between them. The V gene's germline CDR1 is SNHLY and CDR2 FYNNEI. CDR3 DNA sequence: TGTGCCAGCAGGATCCCGGGAGGCCCCATCTATGGCTACACCTTC. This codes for CASRIPGGPIYGYTF.

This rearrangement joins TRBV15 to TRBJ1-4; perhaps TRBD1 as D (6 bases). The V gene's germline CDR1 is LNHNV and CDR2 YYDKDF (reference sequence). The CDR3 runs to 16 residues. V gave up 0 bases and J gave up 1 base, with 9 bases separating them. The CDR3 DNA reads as TGTGCCACCAGCAGAGATGGGGGCGTAACTAATGAAAAACTGTTTTTT. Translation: CATSRDGGVTNEKLFF.

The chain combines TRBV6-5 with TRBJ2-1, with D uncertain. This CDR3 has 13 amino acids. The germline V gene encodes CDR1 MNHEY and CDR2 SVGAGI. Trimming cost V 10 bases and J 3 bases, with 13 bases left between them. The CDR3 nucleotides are TGTGCCACCAGCTCTCTAAACTACAATGAGCAGTTCTTC. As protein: CATSSLNYNEQFF.